This TCR beta chain was found in a study of graft-versus-host responses after intestinal transplantation. Study at large: Grafts were multivisceral, liver-intestinal, or isolated intestinal. Uniformly, recipients were administered anti-thymocyte globulin induction with subsequent tacrolimus and steroids for two to three years.

Repertoires were generated with immunoSEQ multiplex PCR, while TCRdb's copy carries only in-frame clones and drops some. The table includes 20,000 or so clones, roughly half detected once. Germline CDR1 KGHSH, CDR2 LQKENI. J gave up 5 bases and V 2 bases, and 12 bases lay outside the gene matches. This CDR3 spans 16 amino acids. The sequencing used alloreactive CD4+ T cells from a mixed lymphocyte reaction culture, collected before intestinal transplant. Subset defined: CFSE-low proliferating T cells sorted from approximately 6-day pre-transplant mixed lymphocyte reaction (GvH or HvG direction). The chain uses TRBV18 and TRBJ2-7; 7 nucleotides align to TRBD2. The sequence was obtained from a human patient who received an intestinal transplant. CDR3 DNA sequence: TGTGCCAGCTCACCATCCGCCCCCGGCGGGGGAAACGAGCAGTACTTC. Encoded protein: CASSPSAPGGGNEQYF.